A selection of T cell receptor beta chains follows, all from one sample in a study of beta chain features in type 1 diabetes. The assay was immunoSEQ multiplex PCR, and TCRdb's table has in-frame clones only and misses some. In the table there are about 120,000 clones, about 17% of which are singletons. The sample was central memory CD4+ T cells from blood. The source is a man aged 25 to 40 with type 1 diabetes. CDR3s include the opening cysteine and the closing phenylalanine or tryptophan. Fields, in order: J gene, clone size, D gene, V gene, CDR3 DNA, CDR3 protein. The D gene is left open where the match is weak. The size entry is marked missing in some rows and otherwise reads once, few, many or a size class.

j_gene: TRBJ1-2
abundance: .
d_gene: .
v_gene: TRBV9
CDR3nt: TGTGCCAGCAGCGGACAGCGTGGCTACACCTTC
CDR3aa: CASSGQRGYTF

j_gene: TRBJ2-5
abundance: few
d_gene: .
v_gene: TRBV5-1
CDR3nt: TGCGCCAGCAGCTTGGAAGGGGAAGAGACCCAGTACTTC
CDR3aa: CASSLEGEETQYF

j_gene: TRBJ2-5
abundance: .
d_gene: .
v_gene: TRBV7-9
CDR3nt: TGTGCCAGCAGCTTAGCGGGCGGTTTAGAGACCCAGTACTTC
CDR3aa: CASSLAGGLETQYF

j_gene: TRBJ1-3
abundance: .
d_gene: .
v_gene: TRBV6-5
CDR3nt: TGTGCCAGCAGTGGGCAGCACTCTGGAAACACCATATATTTT
CDR3aa: CASSGQHSGNTIYF

j_gene: TRBJ2-1
abundance: .
d_gene: .
v_gene: TRBV10-3
CDR3nt: TGTGCCATCAGTGACCCCCCTAGCGATGAGCAGTTCTTC
CDR3aa: CAISDPPSDEQFF

j_gene: TRBJ2-3
abundance: few
d_gene: .
v_gene: TRBV14
CDR3nt: TGTGCCAGCAGCCAAGTCTGGGCAGATACGCAGTATTTT
CDR3aa: CASSQVWADTQYF

j_gene: TRBJ2-1
abundance: .
d_gene: .
v_gene: TRBV2
CDR3nt: TGTGCCAGCAGTGAAGACAGTAGGGGCAGGAGCTCCTACAATGAGCAGTTCTTC
CDR3aa: CASSEDSRGRSSYNEQFF

j_gene: TRBJ2-5
abundance: .
d_gene: .
v_gene: TRBV7-2
CDR3nt: TGTGCCAGCAGCCCACAGGACCAAGTGCAAGAGACCCAGTACTTC
CDR3aa: CASSPQDQVQETQYF

j_gene: TRBJ1-3
abundance: few
d_gene: .
v_gene: TRBV29-1
CDR3nt: TGCAGCGTTGTCGGGGACCGAAACTCTGGAAACACCATATATTTT
CDR3aa: CSVVGDRNSGNTIYF

j_gene: TRBJ1-1
abundance: .
d_gene: .
v_gene: TRBV7-2
CDR3nt: TGTGCCAGCAGCTTATCGGGGCTTGCTTTCTTT
CDR3aa: CASSLSGLAFF

j_gene: TRBJ1-5
abundance: few
d_gene: .
v_gene: TRBV28
CDR3nt: TGTGCCAGCAGTTTTTTAGATCAGCCCCAGCATTTT
CDR3aa: CASSFLDQPQHF

j_gene: TRBJ2-7
abundance: few
d_gene: .
v_gene: TRBV7-9
CDR3nt: TGTGCCAGCAGCTTTTCAGGTTACGAGCAGTACTTC
CDR3aa: CASSFSGYEQYF

j_gene: TRBJ2-7
abundance: .
d_gene: .
v_gene: TRBV28
CDR3nt: TGTGCCACCTCTGAACAGGGATTGGAGCAGTACTTC
CDR3aa: CATSEQGLEQYF

j_gene: TRBJ2-1
abundance: .
d_gene: .
v_gene: TRBV2
CDR3nt: TGTGCCAGCATGCAGGCGACCTACAATGAGCAGTTCTTC
CDR3aa: CASMQATYNEQFF

j_gene: TRBJ1-1
abundance: once
d_gene: .
v_gene: TRBV2
CDR3nt: TGTGCCAGCAGTGAGGGGCGAATTATGAGCACTGAAGCTTTCTTT
CDR3aa: CASSEGRIMSTEAFF

j_gene: TRBJ1-5
abundance: few
d_gene: .
v_gene: TRBV6-5
CDR3nt: TGTGCCAGCAGCCCCGAGATTTATCAGCCCCAGCATTTT
CDR3aa: CASSPEIYQPQHF

j_gene: TRBJ1-3
abundance: .
d_gene: .
v_gene: TRBV14
CDR3nt: TGTGCCAGCAGCCGCTCTGGAAACACCATATATTTT
CDR3aa: CASSRSGNTIYF

j_gene: TRBJ2-1
abundance: few
d_gene: .
v_gene: TRBV7-9
CDR3nt: TGTGCCAGCAGCCTAGGGGGTGAGCAGTTCTTC
CDR3aa: CASSLGGEQFF

j_gene: TRBJ1-2
abundance: .
d_gene: .
v_gene: TRBV29-1
CDR3nt: TGCAGCGTTGAAGATCCACGAGTCGGCCCAAACTATGGCTACACCTTC
CDR3aa: CSVEDPRVGPNYGYTF

j_gene: TRBJ2-1
abundance: many
d_gene: .
v_gene: TRBV10-3
CDR3nt: TGTGCCAGCAGCTTCTCCTACAATGAGCAGTTCTTC
CDR3aa: CASSFSYNEQFF

j_gene: TRBJ2-3
abundance: .
d_gene: .
v_gene: TRBV7-2
CDR3nt: TGTGCCAGCAGCTTATGGGGAGATACGCAGTATTTT
CDR3aa: CASSLWGDTQYF

j_gene: TRBJ2-3
abundance: .
d_gene: .
v_gene: TRBV11-2
CDR3nt: TGTGCCAGCAGCTTAGTTCTTGGTCGCACAGATACGCAGTATTTT
CDR3aa: CASSLVLGRTDTQYF

j_gene: TRBJ1-2
abundance: .
d_gene: TRBD1
v_gene: TRBV4-3
CDR3nt: TGCGCCAGCAGCACTCGACAGGGCTTTGGTGGCTACACCTTC
CDR3aa: CASSTRQGFGGYTF

j_gene: TRBJ1-2
abundance: .
d_gene: .
v_gene: TRBV25-1
CDR3nt: TGTGCCAGCAGCCTCGCCGGAGACTATGGCTACACCTTC
CDR3aa: CASSLAGDYGYTF

j_gene: TRBJ1-2
abundance: .
d_gene: .
v_gene: TRBV5-1
CDR3nt: TGCGCCAGCAGCCCTCCGGCAGGCAACTATGGCTACACCTTC
CDR3aa: CASSPPAGNYGYTF

j_gene: TRBJ1-2
abundance: few
d_gene: .
v_gene: TRBV14
CDR3nt: TGTGCCAGCAGGTTTTACAGATGGTTAAATGGCTACACCTTC
CDR3aa: CASRFYRWLNGYTF

j_gene: TRBJ2-1
abundance: many
d_gene: .
v_gene: TRBV7-9
CDR3nt: TGTGCCAGCAGCTTAGAAGGTCGCGAGCAGTTCTTC
CDR3aa: CASSLEGREQFF

j_gene: TRBJ2-7
abundance: few
d_gene: .
v_gene: TRBV9
CDR3nt: TGTGCCAGCAGCGTAGCATTGTCGGGGCCCTTATACGAGCAGTACTTC
CDR3aa: CASSVALSGPLYEQYF

j_gene: TRBJ2-3
abundance: once
d_gene: .
v_gene: TRBV13
CDR3nt: TGTGCCAGCAGCTCGCCTCCCAGGTCGCATACGCAGTATTTT
CDR3aa: CASSSPPRSHTQYF

j_gene: TRBJ2-3
abundance: .
d_gene: .
v_gene: TRBV11-3
CDR3nt: TGTGCCAGCAGCTTAGAACGGACAGATACGCAGTATTTT
CDR3aa: CASSLERTDTQYF

j_gene: TRBJ2-1
abundance: few
d_gene: TRBD1
v_gene: TRBV7-2
CDR3nt: TGTGCCAGCAGCCAAGGACAGGACAATGAGCAGTTCTTC
CDR3aa: CASSQGQDNEQFF

j_gene: TRBJ1-2
abundance: few
d_gene: .
v_gene: TRBV7-9
CDR3nt: TGTGCCAGCAGCTCGCCCCCCGGGGGGATTCACTATGGCTACACCTTC
CDR3aa: CASSSPPGGIHYGYTF

j_gene: TRBJ2-7
abundance: many
d_gene: .
v_gene: TRBV4-3
CDR3nt: TGCGCCAGCAGCCAAGTAGGAGCGGACGAGCAGTACTTC
CDR3aa: CASSQVGADEQYF

j_gene: TRBJ2-5
abundance: .
d_gene: .
v_gene: TRBV29-1
CDR3nt: TGCAGCGTCTGTTACCTAAGGGAGAGGGAGACCCAGTACTTC
CDR3aa: CSVCYLRERETQYF

j_gene: TRBJ1-1
abundance: few
d_gene: .
v_gene: TRBV6-5
CDR3nt: TGTGCCAGCAGCCGACAGAGTTACACTGAAGCTTTCTTT
CDR3aa: CASSRQSYTEAFF

j_gene: TRBJ1-5
abundance: .
d_gene: .
v_gene: TRBV4-2
CDR3nt: TGTGCCAGCAGCCAATCCAGGACAGAGCCATATCAGCCCCAGCATTTT
CDR3aa: CASSQSRTEPYQPQHF

j_gene: TRBJ2-3
abundance: .
d_gene: .
v_gene: TRBV2
CDR3nt: TGTGCCAGACGTCAAGGACTTATCACAGATACGCAGTATTTT
CDR3aa: CARRQGLITDTQYF

j_gene: TRBJ2-7
abundance: few
d_gene: .
v_gene: TRBV2
CDR3nt: TGTGCCAGCAGTGCCCCCCGTCCGGGTAGTTACGAGCAGTACTTC
CDR3aa: CASSAPRPGSYEQYF

j_gene: TRBJ2-3
abundance: few
d_gene: .
v_gene: TRBV4-3
CDR3nt: TGCGCCAGCAGCCAAGATCTCCGGCAGGGAATTTCCACAGATACGCAGTATTTT
CDR3aa: CASSQDLRQGISTDTQYF

j_gene: TRBJ1-2
abundance: few
d_gene: .
v_gene: TRBV6-6
CDR3nt: TGTGCCAGCAGTGCAGGGGACGCCTATGGCTACACCTTC
CDR3aa: CASSAGDAYGYTF

j_gene: TRBJ2-3
abundance: .
d_gene: TRBD2
v_gene: TRBV7-3
CDR3nt: TGTGCCAGCAGCTTAATACTAGCGGGGGGACCCAATAGCACAGATACGCAGTATTTT
CDR3aa: CASSLILAGGPNSTDTQYF

j_gene: TRBJ2-5
abundance: few
d_gene: .
v_gene: TRBV29-1
CDR3nt: TGCAGCGTTGATAGATCTCAAGAGACCCAGTACTTC
CDR3aa: CSVDRSQETQYF

j_gene: TRBJ2-3
abundance: few
d_gene: .
v_gene: TRBV15
CDR3nt: TGTGCCACCAGCATCGGGGGGCAGACAGATACGCAGTATTTT
CDR3aa: CATSIGGQTDTQYF

j_gene: TRBJ2-7
abundance: few
d_gene: .
v_gene: TRBV15
CDR3nt: TGTGCCACCAGTGGACAGATAAACTCCTACGAGCAGTACTTC
CDR3aa: CATSGQINSYEQYF

j_gene: TRBJ2-1
abundance: many
d_gene: .
v_gene: TRBV2
CDR3nt: TGTGCCAGCAGTGAAGGAGGACCTATCTCCTACAATGAGCAGTTCTTC
CDR3aa: CASSEGGPISYNEQFF

j_gene: TRBJ2-5
abundance: few
d_gene: TRBD1
v_gene: TRBV30
CDR3nt: TGTGCCTGGAGTGTTACCGGGACAGGGGGCTCCCTGCCGTACTTC
CDR3aa: CAWSVTGTGGSLPYF

j_gene: TRBJ1-1
abundance: few
d_gene: .
v_gene: TRBV30
CDR3nt: TGTGCCTGGAGTGTACGAGGGCGCACTGAAGCTTTCTTT
CDR3aa: CAWSVRGRTEAFF

j_gene: TRBJ2-5
abundance: .
d_gene: .
v_gene: TRBV6-6
CDR3nt: TGTGCCAGCAGTTTCGAGGAGACCCAGTACTTC
CDR3aa: CASSFEETQYF

j_gene: TRBJ1-1
abundance: .
d_gene: .
v_gene: TRBV5-1
CDR3nt: TGCGCCAGCAGCTTGGGCAGCTCGAACACTGAAGCTTTCTTT
CDR3aa: CASSLGSSNTEAFF

j_gene: TRBJ1-5
abundance: few
d_gene: .
v_gene: TRBV2
CDR3nt: TGTGCCAGCAGCGGGGACAGCAATCAGCCCCAGCATTTT
CDR3aa: CASSGDSNQPQHF

j_gene: TRBJ2-3
abundance: .
d_gene: TRBD2
v_gene: TRBV4-3
CDR3nt: TGCGCCAGCAGCCAAGGAAGAGCTAGCGGGGGTAGAGATACGCAGTATTTT
CDR3aa: CASSQGRASGGRDTQYF

j_gene: TRBJ1-2
abundance: .
d_gene: .
v_gene: TRBV14
CDR3nt: TGTGCCAGCAGCCCCCAACAGGGAGGCTATGGCTACACCTTC
CDR3aa: CASSPQQGGYGYTF

j_gene: TRBJ2-6
abundance: few
d_gene: .
v_gene: TRBV9
CDR3nt: TGTGCCAGCAGCGCCCAATACTCTGGGGCCAACGTCCTGACTTTC
CDR3aa: CASSAQYSGANVLTF

j_gene: TRBJ2-3
abundance: few
d_gene: TRBD1
v_gene: TRBV7-2
CDR3nt: TGTGCCAGCAGCTTTGCCGGACAGGGGGATACGCAGTATTTT
CDR3aa: CASSFAGQGDTQYF

j_gene: TRBJ2-7
abundance: few
d_gene: .
v_gene: TRBV25-1
CDR3nt: TGTGCCAGCAGCCGGGGGCAATACGAGCAGTACTTC
CDR3aa: CASSRGQYEQYF

j_gene: TRBJ2-1
abundance: few
d_gene: .
v_gene: TRBV28
CDR3nt: TGTGCCAGCAGTTTGAGGGATAGGCCCGAGCAGTTCTTC
CDR3aa: CASSLRDRPEQFF

j_gene: TRBJ1-3
abundance: few
d_gene: .
v_gene: TRBV7-2
CDR3nt: TGTGCCAGCAGCTTGGGACACGCGCTCTCTGGAAACACCATATATTTT
CDR3aa: CASSLGHALSGNTIYF

j_gene: TRBJ1-5
abundance: .
d_gene: TRBD1
v_gene: TRBV29-1
CDR3nt: TGCAGCGTTGGGACAGGCCATCACAATCAGCCCCAGCATTTT
CDR3aa: CSVGTGHHNQPQHF

j_gene: TRBJ1-2
abundance: .
d_gene: .
v_gene: TRBV2
CDR3nt: TGTGCCAGCGGCAGAACTAACTATGGCTACACCTTC
CDR3aa: CASGRTNYGYTF